This T cell receptor beta chain is drawn from a study of identical twins (dated by TCRdb to 2015 to 2016). Context from the whole study: The study deep-sequenced TCR alpha and beta repertoires from monozygotic twins, unrelated adults of various ages and cord blood to test whether fetal clonotypes persist. Replicate twin experiments were performed at different times using different library preparation protocols to rule out contamination.

This clonotype was seen more than once but under ten times. Which antigen it targets is not known. Base quality data are lacking; no much larger clone is found one base away. To prepare the library, 5' RACE was applied. The reads were generated on an Illumina HiSeq 2000. Template switching added a universal primer binding site, and the final cDNA carried a unique molecular identifier that allowed TCR cDNA molecules to be counted accurately. Specific primers in the conserved constant-segment region were used to synthesize first-strand cDNA for the TCR alpha and beta chains. To control for contamination, every cDNA library was double barcoded, receiving both a SMART-Mk sample barcode and Illumina barcodes. TruSeq adapter sequences, together with Illumina sample barcodes, were added in two successive PCR steps. Sequencing of the TCR alpha and beta cDNA libraries was done on the Illumina HiSeq platform using custom primers. The source study handled its data this way. Raw reads were processed with MiGEC to extract unique molecular identifiers, and MiXCR was used to determine CDR3 positions. For each individual, recombination models were inferred using an EM algorithm with the repgenHMM and IGoR tools. The tcR package in R was used for shared clonotype analysis, with sharing normalized by the product of cloneset sizes. To study raw recombination without the effects of thymic and clonal selection, out-of-frame nonproductive sequences were analyzed. TCRdb reran the public reads through fastp at Q25 and MiXCR, keeping productive beta chains. One record per CDR3 amino acid sequence lists the most common genes and DNA. The V and J calls were determined by TCRdb, not by the authors. The sample yields approximately 670,000 distinct CDR3 sequences; 6.1% were counted once. 1.5% to 2% of the sample comes from the top ten.

All donors were healthy Caucasians. Three unrelated non-twin adults were also sequenced: a male aged 18 to 30, a male aged 50 to 60 and a female aged 50 to 60. Using Miltenyi CD45RO+ enrichment and human naive T-cell isolation kits, memory (CD45RO+) and naive T cells were isolated from PBMC. What the work shows at the level of the full study, not this receptor alone: Abundant cord blood beta clonotypes had fewer insertions, young adult naive repertoires showed a similar but weaker trend, and memory repertoires showed no such trend. Zero-insertion analyses could be partly confounded by invariant T cells such as MAIT and iNKT, though diverse VJ usage argued against such confounding for most clonotypes. In monozygotic twins, out-of-frame TCR alpha sharing was systematically underestimated by recombination models, although the models agreed with sharing between unrelated individuals. Because the same donors could not be followed over many years, the conclusions depended on cross-sectional statistical analysis. Excess twin sharing in beta out-of-frame sequences was weaker because fewer shared sequences lowered the signal-to-noise ratio. Compared with coincidental sharing between unrelated individuals, an excess of low generation-probability sequences was observed among out-of-frame TCR alpha sequences shared between twins.

The CDR3, from cysteine to phenylalanine, totals 13 residues. The DNA shown is the 39-base CDR3, in frame from base 1. At the junction V is shortened by 8 bases and J by 2 bases, with 10 bases in between. In the germline V gene, CDR1 corresponds to SNHLY and CDR2 to FYNNEI. The V and J genes are TRBV2 and TRBJ1-5; the D gene lacks a confident call. Specimen: naive T cells sorted from blood. This sample's cell subset or site label indicates: cells isolated with a human naive T-cell isolation kit. The receptor comes from a man younger than 35 in good health. The DNA sequence reads TGTGCCAGCGGGGAAGAGGGCAATCAGCCCCAGCATTTT. This yields the protein CASGEEGNQPQHF.